Listed below are T cell receptor beta chains from one sample, sequenced in a study of T cell responses to AZD1222 COVID-19 vaccine. TCRdb's table, derived via immunoSEQ multiplex PCR, lists solely in-frame clones and lacks some. Among 100,000 to 150,000 clones listed, roughly 90% were seen once. The material sequenced was peripheral blood, taken on day 0 of AZD1222 vaccination. The origin of the receptors is an adult in good health. Both conserved end residues are part of each CDR3. Fields, in order: V gene, D gene, J gene, clone size, CDR3 DNA, CDR3 protein. The D gene is left open where the match is weak. Rows may omit the clone size; those that give it use once, few, many or a size class.

v_gene: TRBV30
d_gene: .
j_gene: TRBJ1-1
abundance: .
CDR3nt: TGTGCCTGGATTAGGGCCGGTGGCACTGAAGCTTTCTTT
CDR3aa: CAWIRAGGTEAFF

v_gene: TRBV30
d_gene: TRBD1
j_gene: TRBJ2-5
abundance: .
CDR3nt: TGTGCCTGGAGTGTATGGGACAGGGGAGATCGGGGAGAGACCCAGTACTTC
CDR3aa: CAWSVWDRGDRGETQYF

v_gene: TRBV28
d_gene: .
j_gene: TRBJ1-2
abundance: .
CDR3nt: TGTGCCACTTCCCGGGACTCAACAAACTATGGCTACACCTTC
CDR3aa: CATSRDSTNYGYTF

v_gene: TRBV6-5
d_gene: TRBD1
j_gene: TRBJ1-4
abundance: .
CDR3nt: TGTGCCAGCAGTTACTCCGGGACAGGGGTTTTTGAAAAACTGTTTTTT
CDR3aa: CASSYSGTGVFEKLFF

v_gene: TRBV2
d_gene: .
j_gene: TRBJ1-1
abundance: .
CDR3nt: TGTGCCAGCAGAGACCGGCTAGGTCCAACTGAAGCTTTCTTT
CDR3aa: CASRDRLGPTEAFF

v_gene: TRBV11-2
d_gene: .
j_gene: TRBJ2-5
abundance: .
CDR3nt: TGTGCCAGCAGCTTAGATCTGGAGACCCAGTACTTC
CDR3aa: CASSLDLETQYF

v_gene: TRBV2
d_gene: TRBD1
j_gene: TRBJ2-4
abundance: once
CDR3nt: TGTGCCAGCAGTAAAGGGACAGGCCCAAACATTCAGTACTTC
CDR3aa: CASSKGTGPNIQYF

v_gene: TRBV5-1
d_gene: .
j_gene: TRBJ1-5
abundance: .
CDR3nt: TGCGCCAGCAGCTTCTCCGACCCAGGGAATCAGCCCCAGCATTTT
CDR3aa: CASSFSDPGNQPQHF

v_gene: TRBV7-2
d_gene: .
j_gene: TRBJ1-2
abundance: .
CDR3nt: TGTGCCAGCAGCTTAAGCTCGACAGATCCATATGGCTACACCTTC
CDR3aa: CASSLSSTDPYGYTF

v_gene: TRBV7-8
d_gene: .
j_gene: TRBJ2-7
abundance: .
CDR3nt: TGTGCCAGCAGCCCTTACGCTGGCGGGGACTCCTACGAGCAGTACTTC
CDR3aa: CASSPYAGGDSYEQYF

v_gene: TRBV5-5
d_gene: .
j_gene: TRBJ2-5
abundance: .
CDR3nt: TGTGCCAGCAGCTTCCGGGACCCCCAAGAGACCCAGTACTTC
CDR3aa: CASSFRDPQETQYF

v_gene: TRBV3-1/TRBV3-2
d_gene: .
j_gene: TRBJ1-4
abundance: .
CDR3nt: TGTGCCAGCAGCCAAGTCGCGGGGTCTAATGAAAAACTGTTTTTT
CDR3aa: CASSQVAGSNEKLFF

v_gene: TRBV28
d_gene: TRBD1
j_gene: TRBJ1-1
abundance: few
CDR3nt: TGTGCCAGCGACCGGGACAGAACTAAAGCTTTCTTT
CDR3aa: CASDRDRTKAFF

v_gene: TRBV11-2
d_gene: TRBD1
j_gene: TRBJ1-1
abundance: once
CDR3nt: TGTGCCAGCAGCGGACAGGTCCAAGGCACTGAAGCTTTCTTT
CDR3aa: CASSGQVQGTEAFF

v_gene: TRBV11-2
d_gene: .
j_gene: TRBJ1-1
abundance: .
CDR3nt: TGTGCCAGCAGCCGAGTGGGGGGGTCTGAAGCTTTCTTT
CDR3aa: CASSRVGGSEAFF